The 29 T cell receptor beta chains in this list originate from one sample, sequenced in a study of blood T cell repertoires in COVID-19. TCRdb's copy holds only in-frame clones and misses some; the assay was immunoSEQ multiplex PCR. The table shows approximately 70,000 clones, with more than 80% occurring only once. The sequencing input was peripheral blood. All receptors come from a woman of 80 years or more with active or convalescent COVID-19.

The chain couples TRBV11-3 to TRBJ2-3, with 7 bases identical to TRBD2. V shed 3 bases, J shed 4 bases, and the junction held 4 bases outside the gene matches. The CDR3 length is 14 residues. Germline V gives CDR1 SGHNT, CDR2 YENEEA. This CDR3 is CASSFQRGSDTQYF. CDR3 in DNA: TGTGCCAGCAGCTTCCAGCGGGGATCAGATACGCAGTATTTT.

The CDR3 DNA reads as TGTGCCAGCACCTACCCCGCTAGGAATGAGCAGTTCTTC. Translating gives CASTYPARNEQFF. The V gene is TRBV6-5, the J gene TRBJ2-1; D is unclear. CDR3 length: 13 amino acids. Trimming removed 7 bases at V and 7 bases at J, with 14 bases between. CDR1 MNHEY and CDR2 SVGAGI come from the germline V gene.

This clone came up once. The rearrangement uses TRBV2 and TRBJ1-1; D may be TRBD1 (5 bases). CDR3 length equals 13 residues. V lost 6 bases to trimming and J lost 4 bases, with 12 bases between them. Looked up from germline, CDR1 is SNHLY and CDR2 is FYNNEI. CDR3 bases: TGTGCCAGCAGCACAGGTTCAGGCACTGAAGCTTTCTTT. It yields the protein CASSTGSGTEAFF.

This rearrangement joins TRBV4-3 to TRBJ2-2; perhaps TRBD1 as D (5 bases). There are 17 residues in the CDR3. V lost 4 bases and J 5 bases, leaving 20 bases between the germline ends. Germline values: CDR1 LGHNA, CDR2 YSLEER. Written as DNA, the CDR3 is TGCGCCAGCAGCCCTTACCCACACACGACAGCTACCGGGGAGCTGTTTTTT. This codes for CASSPYPHTTATGELFF.

The chain couples TRBV19 to TRBJ2-7; TRBD1 aligns across 7 bases. The V segment lost 10 bases and the J segment 4 bases; nucleotides outside the gene matches: 10. This CDR3 is built from 13 residues. CDR1 and CDR2 from the germline V gene are LNHDA and SQIVND (reference sequence). This CDR3 is CATRQGGAYEQYF. CDR3 in DNA: TGTGCCACCAGACAGGGTGGTGCTTACGAGCAGTACTTC.

The V and J genes are TRBV27 and TRBJ1-1, with TRBD1 identical over 7 bases. J lost 5 bases, V lost 4 bases, and 7 bases had no gene match. This CDR3 region has 14 residues. Germline CDR1 MNHEY, CDR2 SMNVEV (reference sequence). DNA for the CDR3: TGTGCCAGCAGTTGGAGGGGGCTTCATACTGAAGCTTTCTTT. It specifies CASSWRGLHTEAFF.

The gene calls are TRBV27 and TRBJ2-3; possibly TRBD1 for D (6 bases). Looked up from germline, CDR1 is MNHEY and CDR2 is SMNVEV (reference sequence). This CDR3 comprises 14 residues. V lost 7 bases, J lost 2 bases, and 13 bases lay in between. CDR3 bases: TGTGCCAGCAAAGTGACAGGTAACACAGATACGCAGTATTTT. It yields the protein CASKVTGNTDTQYF.

The gene calls are TRBV19 and TRBJ1-2; D is undetermined. CDR3 length equals 14 residues. Trimming removed 6 bases at V and 0 bases at J, with 11 bases between. Looked up from germline, CDR1 is LNHDA and CDR2 is SQIVND (reference sequence). The CDR3 sequence is CASSLAGTNYGYTF. CDR3 nucleotide sequence: TGTGCCAGTAGCCTCGCGGGTACTAACTATGGCTACACCTTC.

This clone was detected only a few times. The chain joins TRBV5-1 to TRBJ1-1; D unclear. V dropped 0 bases and J dropped 0 bases, with 6 bases sitting between them. Germline loops: CDR1 SGHRS, CDR2 YFSETQ. This CDR3 has 14 residues. As DNA, the CDR3 is TGCGCCAGCAGCTTGGGACAAGTGAACACTGAAGCTTTCTTT. This gives the protein CASSLGQVNTEAFF.

The chain links TRBV27 to TRBJ1-5, with D possibly TRBD1 on 5 matching bases. Trimming shortened V by 2 bases and J by 6 bases, and 14 bases separated the two germline ends. The CDR3 spans 15 residues. Per the germline V gene, CDR1 is MNHEY and CDR2 is SMNVEV (reference sequence). The chain's CDR3 is CASSLSFGGGQPQHF. Written as DNA, the CDR3 is TGTGCCAGCAGTTTAAGTTTCGGGGGGGGTCAGCCCCAGCATTTT.

This chain uses TRBV19 with TRBJ2-5, with 11 positions matching TRBD1. The J segment lost 5 bases and the V segment lost 8 bases, leaving 1 base of the junction unmatched. This CDR3 has 12 amino acids. Germline loops: CDR1 LNHDA, CDR2 SQIVND (reference sequence). The CDR3 is CASGDRGETQYF. Written as DNA, the CDR3 is TGTGCCAGTGGGGACAGGGGGGAGACCCAGTACTTC.

CDR3 nucleotide sequence: TGTGCCAGCAGCTTAGATAGGCAGGGGAGTGGGAACACAGATACGCAGTATTTT. The encoded protein is CASSLDRQGSGNTDTQYF. This chain uses TRBV11-2 with TRBJ2-3; D perhaps matches TRBD1 (6 bases). This CDR3 has 18 amino acids. V was cut by 0 bases and J by 2 bases, with 18 bases left in between. The germline V gene has CDR1 SGHAT and CDR2 FQNNGV.

This chain uses TRBV21-1 with TRBJ1-5. TRBV21-1 is listed as a pseudogene. The CDR3 runs 17 residues. This CDR3 reads CASSKVERRQNTTPQHF. CDR3 sequence (DNA): TGTGCCAGCAGCAAAGTAGAGCGACGGCAAAATACTACGCCCCAGCATTTT.

The chain is built from TRBV28 and TRBJ1-6; the match to TRBD1 covers 7 bases. Germline CDR1 is MDHEN and CDR2 is SYDVKM. The CDR3 contains 15 residues. V was pared by 2 bases and J by 9 bases, with 7 bases of the junction left unmatched. CDR3 sequence: CASSLGGGAFSPLHF. As DNA, the CDR3 is TGTGCCAGCAGTTTAGGAGGGGGCGCCTTTTCACCCCTCCACTTT.

The chain combines TRBV30 with TRBJ1-1; D perhaps matches TRBD1 (5 bases). The CDR3 consists of 14 residues. Germline-derived CDR1 and CDR2 are GTSNPN and SVGIG (reference sequence). The ends were cut back, 2 bases at V and 4 bases at J, with 14 bases in the middle. CDR3 residues: CAWSPFGGITEAFF. CDR3 nucleotide sequence: TGTGCCTGGAGTCCCTTCGGGGGGATCACTGAAGCTTTCTTT. The whole variable domain, filled in from reference TRBV30 and TRBJ1-1, reads SQTIHQWPATLVQPVGSPLSLECTVEGTSNPNLYWYRQAAGRGLQLLFYSVGIGQISSEVPQNLSASRPQDRQFILSSKKLLLSDSGFYLCAWSPFGGITEAFFGQGTRLTVV.

J is TRBJ2-3 and V is TRBV5-5; D ambiguous. The length of the CDR3 is 15 residues. The V gene's germline CDR1 is SGHKS and CDR2 YYEKEE (reference sequence). The V end lost 0 bases, the J end lost 0 bases, and 8 bases lay between the germline ends. For the CDR3, the DNA is TGTGCCAGCAGCTTGGACGGTACTAGCACAGATACGCAGTATTTT. Translating it yields CASSLDGTSTDTQYF.

The chain couples TRBV7-2 to TRBJ2-3; 13 nucleotides align to TRBD2. Germline V gene lookup returns CDR1 SGHTA and CDR2 FQGNSA. CDR3 size: 16 residues. J lost 4 bases, V lost 4 bases, and 5 bases had no gene match. The CDR3 DNA follows: TGTGCCAGCAGCTCCCGACTAGCGGGGGGTCCAGATACGCAGTATTTT. Its translation is CASSSRLAGGPDTQYF.

The V and J genes are TRBV20-1 and TRBJ2-7; the D gene is possibly TRBD1 (5 bases). The germline V gene has CDR1 DFQATT and CDR2 SNEGSKA (reference sequence). The CDR3 extends over 11 amino acids. Trimming removed 6 bases at V and 4 bases at J, with 10 bases between. The CDR3 sequence is CSAHAGYEQYF. DNA for the CDR3: TGCAGTGCCCACGCAGGGTACGAGCAGTACTTC.

V is TRBV30 and J is TRBJ1-5; 8 nucleotides align to TRBD1. This CDR3 is 13 amino acids long. Germline CDR1 and CDR2: GTSNPN and SVGIG (reference sequence). V gave up 6 bases and J gave up 1 base; unmatched junction bases: 2. The CDR3 bases are TGTGCCTGTGACAGGGGAAGCAATCAGCCCCAGCATTTT. Protein product: CACDRGSNQPQHF.

The V call is TRBV7-3, the J call TRBJ2-3; 8 bases match TRBD2. V shed 4 bases, J shed 4 bases, and the junction held 7 bases outside the gene matches. Germline V gene sequence: CDR1 SGHTA, CDR2 FQGTGA. This CDR3 region has 15 residues. CDR3 loop: CASSYGGAEADTQYF. CDR3 sequence (DNA): TGTGCCAGCAGCTACGGGGGGGCCGAGGCAGATACGCAGTATTTT.

The count of this clone is one. The chain is built from TRBV6-5 and TRBJ2-7, with TRBD1 as a possible D gene (6 bases). CDR1 is MNHEY and CDR2 is SVGAGI in the germline V gene. Trimming pared 0 bases from V and 3 bases from J, leaving 9 bases between. The CDR3 consists of 14 residues. The CDR3 reads CASSYSPQGYEQYF. The DNA of the CDR3 is TGTGCCAGCAGTTACTCACCACAGGGCTACGAGCAGTACTTC.

The chain joins TRBV7-9 to TRBJ1-2; TRBD1 aligns across 7 bases. The CDR3 is 15 residues long. Germline V gives CDR1 SEHNR, CDR2 FQNEAQ (reference sequence). V lost 5 bases, J lost 3 bases, and 9 bases stayed unmatched. The CDR3 DNA follows: TGTGCCAGCAGCCAGACGGGGACAGCTTACTATGGCTACACCTTC. It yields the protein CASSQTGTAYYGYTF. The variable domain in full, with the rest retrieved from reference TRBV7-9 and TRBJ1-2, is DTGVSQNPRHKITKRGQNVTFRCDPISEHNRLYWYRQTLGQGPEFLTYFQNEAQLEKSRLLSDRFSAERPKGSFSTLEIQRTEQGDSAMYLCASSQTGTAYYGYTFGSGTRLTVV.

This clone was observed a handful of times. This chain connects TRBV11-1 to TRBJ1-2, with D possibly TRBD1 on 6 matching bases. The germline gives CDR1 SGHAT, CDR2 FQDESV (reference sequence). Trimming stripped 1 base from V and 5 bases from J, with 14 bases between. There are 15 residues in the CDR3. The CDR3, as DNA: TGTGCCAGCAGCTTAGGACTTGGGACACAATATGGCTACACCTTC. Protein sequence: CASSLGLGTQYGYTF. The complete variable domain, with remaining parts taken from reference TRBV11-1 and TRBJ1-2, reads EAEVAQSPRYKITEKSQAVAFWCDPISGHATLYWYRQILGQGPELLVQFQDESVVDDSQLPKDRFSAERLKGVDSTLKIQPAELGDSAMYLCASSLGLGTQYGYTFGSGTRLTVV.

The gene calls are TRBV6-1 and TRBJ1-2, with 7 bases aligning to TRBD1. This CDR3 has 15 amino acids. Germline V lookup: CDR1 MNHNS, CDR2 SASEGT. V shed 3 bases and J 5 bases; nucleotides not matched to a gene: 9. The CDR3, as DNA: TGTGCCAGCAGTGACGCCGGGACAGTTAATTATGGCTACACCTTC. Its protein is CASSDAGTVNYGYTF.

The rearrangement joins TRBV6-1 to TRBJ2-3; 8 positions agree with TRBD2. V lost 3 bases to trimming and J lost 5 bases; unmatched junction nucleotides: 1. There are 13 residues in the CDR3. CDR1 and CDR2 from the germline V gene are MNHNS and SASEGT. In DNA form, the CDR3 reads TGTGCCAGCAGTGACGGGGGGGAAGATACGCAGTATTTT. It translates to CASSDGGEDTQYF.

This clone was detected once. J is TRBJ2-3 and V is TRBV12-3 or TRBV12-4; the D is unclear. This CDR3 has 13 amino acids. The V end was cut by 2 bases, the J end by 6 bases, with 9 bases between. The CDR3 region has the DNA TGTGCCAGCAGTTTAAGAGTTCACGATACGCAGTATTTT. It is translated as CASSLRVHDTQYF.

This chain uses TRBV12-3 or TRBV12-4 with TRBJ1-1; the D gene is possibly TRBD1 (5 bases). The V end lost 3 bases, the J end lost 11 bases, and 13 bases lay between the germline ends. The CDR3 totals 12 residues. DNA of the CDR3: TGTGCCAGCAGTTTGGCAGGGAGGGCGGCTTTCTTT. Translation: CASSLAGRAAFF.

The rearrangement uses TRBV29-1 and TRBJ1-2; D unresolved. CDR1 is SQVTM and CDR2 is ANQGSEA in the germline V gene. V was trimmed by 5 bases and J by 4 bases, leaving 14 bases between them. This CDR3 is 13 amino acids long. Here the CDR3 reads CSVRQRDIYGYTF. CDR3 coding DNA: TGCAGCGTTAGACAACGAGACATCTATGGCTACACCTTC.

This clone was counted many times. The chain recombines TRBV5-5 with TRBJ2-5; TRBD2 aligns across 10 bases. The CDR3 sequence is 17 residues long. The ends lost 3 bases at V and 0 bases at J; junction bases unmatched: 8. Germline loops: CDR1 SGHKS, CDR2 YYEKEE (reference sequence). CDR3 sequence: CASSSSGLAPYQETQYF. The CDR3 bases are TGTGCCAGCAGCTCCTCGGGACTAGCGCCGTACCAAGAGACCCAGTACTTC.